The T cell receptor beta chain under discussion was sequenced for a study of control samples from healthy donors and cancer patients. V dropped 1 base and J dropped 6 bases, with 16 bases sitting between them. This CDR3 region has 16 residues. Germline CDR1 reads LNHNV; CDR2 reads YYDKDF (reference sequence). Produced via immunoSEQ multiplex PCR; TCRdb's table is partial and in-frame only. The sample has 95,000 to 100,000 clones, roughly 89% seen once. The TCR originated in a young man in good health. Sequencing used blood. The chain couples TRBV15 to TRBJ2-1; unclear D gene. The CDR3: CATSRGLAGKLNEQFF. The CDR3 nucleotides read TGTGCCACCAGCAGAGGGCTGGCAGGAAAACTCAATGAGCAGTTCTTC.